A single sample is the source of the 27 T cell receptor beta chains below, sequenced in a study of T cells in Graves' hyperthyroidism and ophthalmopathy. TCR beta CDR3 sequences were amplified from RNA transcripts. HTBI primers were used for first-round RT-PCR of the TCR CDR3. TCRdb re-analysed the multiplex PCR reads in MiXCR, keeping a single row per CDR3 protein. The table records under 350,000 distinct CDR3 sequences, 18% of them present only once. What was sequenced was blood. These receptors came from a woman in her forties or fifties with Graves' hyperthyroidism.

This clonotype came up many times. The CDR3 nucleotides are TGTGCCAGCAGCTTAGGGGACGGTAGCAATCAGCCCCAGCATTTT. This translates into CASSLGDGSNQPQHF. V and J are TRBV7-8 and TRBJ1-5, with D possibly being TRBD1 (5 bases). V was cut by 1 base and J by 0 bases, with 7 bases left in between. Germline V gene sequence: CDR1 SGHVS, CDR2 FQNEAQ. The CDR3 is 15 amino acids.

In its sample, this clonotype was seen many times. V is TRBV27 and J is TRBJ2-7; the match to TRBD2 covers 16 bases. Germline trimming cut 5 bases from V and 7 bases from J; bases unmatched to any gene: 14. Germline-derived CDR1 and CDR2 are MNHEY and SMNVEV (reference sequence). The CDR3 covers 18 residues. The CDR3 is CASSLGLAGGLKHGEQYF. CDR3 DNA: TGTGCCAGCAGTCTGGGACTAGCGGGAGGGTTGAAGCATGGGGAGCAGTACTTC.

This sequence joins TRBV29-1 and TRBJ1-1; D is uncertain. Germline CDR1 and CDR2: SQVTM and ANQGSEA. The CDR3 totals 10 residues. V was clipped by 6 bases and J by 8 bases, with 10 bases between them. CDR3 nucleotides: TGCAGCGTCGCTAACCTCGAAGCTTTCTTT. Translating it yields CSVANLEAFF.

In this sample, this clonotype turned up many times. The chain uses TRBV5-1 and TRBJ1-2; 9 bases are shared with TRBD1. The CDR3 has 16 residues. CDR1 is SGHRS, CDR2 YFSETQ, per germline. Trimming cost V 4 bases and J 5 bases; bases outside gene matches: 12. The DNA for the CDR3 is TGCGCCAGCAGCATTACTTTCGGGACAGGGTTATATGGCTACACCTTC. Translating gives CASSITFGTGLYGYTF.

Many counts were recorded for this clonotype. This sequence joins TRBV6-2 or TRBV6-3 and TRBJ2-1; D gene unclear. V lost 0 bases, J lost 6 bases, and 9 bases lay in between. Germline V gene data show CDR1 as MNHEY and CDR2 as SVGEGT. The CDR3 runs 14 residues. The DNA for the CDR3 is TGTGCCAGCAGTTACTCGATTGTTCTCAATGAGCAGTTCTTC. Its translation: CASSYSIVLNEQFF.

The CDR3 coding sequence is TGTGCCAGCAGTGACTCTAGGACAGGAGACTACAATCAGCCCCAGCATTTT. Residues: CASSDSRTGDYNQPQHF. V usage is TRBV2 and J usage is TRBJ1-5, with 7 bases that match TRBD1. CDR3 length: 17 amino acids. CDR1 and CDR2 (germline): SNHLY, FYNNEI. Trimming cost V 3 bases and J 3 bases; bases outside gene matches: 11.

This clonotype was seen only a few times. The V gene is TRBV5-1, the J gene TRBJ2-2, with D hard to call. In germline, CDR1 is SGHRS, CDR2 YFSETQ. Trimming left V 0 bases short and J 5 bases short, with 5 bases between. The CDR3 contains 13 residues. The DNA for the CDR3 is TGCGCCAGCAGCTTGGATCAAACCGGGGAGCTGTTTTTT. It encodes CASSLDQTGELFF.

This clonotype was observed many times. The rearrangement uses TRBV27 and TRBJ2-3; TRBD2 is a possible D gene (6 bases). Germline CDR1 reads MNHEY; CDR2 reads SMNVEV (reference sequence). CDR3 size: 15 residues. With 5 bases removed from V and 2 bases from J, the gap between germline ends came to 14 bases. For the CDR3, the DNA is TGTGCCAGCAGTCCCGGGACTGTCTCCACAGATACGCAGTATTTT. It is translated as CASSPGTVSTDTQYF.

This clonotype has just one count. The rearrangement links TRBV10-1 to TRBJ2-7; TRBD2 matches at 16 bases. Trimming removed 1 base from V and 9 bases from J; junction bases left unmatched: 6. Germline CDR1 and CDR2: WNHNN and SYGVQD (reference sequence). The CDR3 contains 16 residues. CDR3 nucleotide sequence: TGCGCCAGCAGTGAGTGGGGACTAGCGGGGGGGCCACGGCAGTACGTC. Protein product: CASSEWGLAGGPRQYV.

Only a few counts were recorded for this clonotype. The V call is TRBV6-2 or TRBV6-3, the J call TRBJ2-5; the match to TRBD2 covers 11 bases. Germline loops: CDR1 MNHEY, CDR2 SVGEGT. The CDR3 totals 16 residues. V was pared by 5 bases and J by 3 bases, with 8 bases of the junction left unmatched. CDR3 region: CASSLSGGAAEETQYF. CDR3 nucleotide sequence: TGTGCCAGCAGTCTTAGCGGGGGGGCCGCAGAAGAGACCCAGTACTTC.

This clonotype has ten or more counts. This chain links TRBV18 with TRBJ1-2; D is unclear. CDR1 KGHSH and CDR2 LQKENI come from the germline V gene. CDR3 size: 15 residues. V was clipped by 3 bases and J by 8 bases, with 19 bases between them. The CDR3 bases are TGTGCCAGCTCACCGCGACAACGGGATGAGAGCGGCTACACCTTC. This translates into CASSPRQRDESGYTF.

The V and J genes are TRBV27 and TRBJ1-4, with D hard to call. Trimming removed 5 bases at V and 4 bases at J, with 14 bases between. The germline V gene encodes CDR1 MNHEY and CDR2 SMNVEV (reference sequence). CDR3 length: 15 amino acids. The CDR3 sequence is CASSPTDPINEKLFF. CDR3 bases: TGTGCCAGCAGTCCCACGGACCCGATTAATGAAAAACTGTTTTTT.

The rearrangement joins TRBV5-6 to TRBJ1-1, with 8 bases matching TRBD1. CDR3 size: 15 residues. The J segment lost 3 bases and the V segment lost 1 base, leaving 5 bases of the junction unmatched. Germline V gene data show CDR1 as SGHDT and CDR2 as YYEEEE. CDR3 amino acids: CASSLSPGGHTEAFF. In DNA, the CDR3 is TGTGCCAGCAGCTTGTCCCCAGGGGGCCACACTGAAGCTTTCTTT.

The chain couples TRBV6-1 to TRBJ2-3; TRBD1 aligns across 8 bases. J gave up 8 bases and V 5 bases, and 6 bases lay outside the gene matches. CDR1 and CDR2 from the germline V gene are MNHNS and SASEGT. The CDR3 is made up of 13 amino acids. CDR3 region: CASSRGGQGTQYF. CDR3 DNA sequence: TGTGCCAGCAGTCGAGGAGGACAGGGTACGCAGTATTTT.

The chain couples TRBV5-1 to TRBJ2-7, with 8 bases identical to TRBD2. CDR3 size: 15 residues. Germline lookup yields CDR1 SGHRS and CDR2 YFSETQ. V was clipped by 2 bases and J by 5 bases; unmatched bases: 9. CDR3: CASSLRAGVGDEQYF. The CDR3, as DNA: TGCGCCAGCAGCTTAAGAGCGGGAGTCGGGGACGAGCAGTACTTC.

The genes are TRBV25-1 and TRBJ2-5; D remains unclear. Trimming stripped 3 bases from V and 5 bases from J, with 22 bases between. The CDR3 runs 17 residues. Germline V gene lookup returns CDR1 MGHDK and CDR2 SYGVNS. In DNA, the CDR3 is TGTGCCAGCAGTGACCCCGCTAAGAACGGAGTGTGGGAGACCCAGTACTTC. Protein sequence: CASSDPAKNGVWETQYF.

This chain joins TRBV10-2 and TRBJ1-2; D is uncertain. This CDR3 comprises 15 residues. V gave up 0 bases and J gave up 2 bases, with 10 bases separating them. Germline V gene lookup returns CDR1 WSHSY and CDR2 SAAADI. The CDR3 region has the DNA TGCGCCAGCAGTGAGTCGAGGGTGGGCAACTATGGCTACACCTTC. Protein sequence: CASSESRVGNYGYTF.

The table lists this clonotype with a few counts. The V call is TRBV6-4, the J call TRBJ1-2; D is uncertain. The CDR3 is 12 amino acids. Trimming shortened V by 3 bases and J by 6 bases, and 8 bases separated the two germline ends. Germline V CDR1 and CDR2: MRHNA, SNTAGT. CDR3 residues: CASSEMGDGYTF. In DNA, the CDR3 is TGTGCCAGCAGTGAAATGGGAGATGGCTACACCTTC.

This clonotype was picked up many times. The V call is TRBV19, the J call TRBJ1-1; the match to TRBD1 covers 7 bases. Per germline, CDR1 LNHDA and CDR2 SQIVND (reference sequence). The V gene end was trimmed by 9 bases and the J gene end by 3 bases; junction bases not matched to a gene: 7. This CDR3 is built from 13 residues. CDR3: CASSGQGDTEAFF. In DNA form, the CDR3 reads TGTGCCAGCTCAGGGCAGGGGGACACTGAAGCTTTCTTT.

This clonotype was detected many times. The CDR3 protein is CASSLVGGAGANVLTF. CDR3 DNA sequence: TGCGCCAGCAGCTTGGTGGGGGGCGCTGGGGCCAACGTCCTGACTTTC. V gene TRBV5-1 combines with J gene TRBJ2-6; D is tentatively TRBD1 or TRBD2 (6 bases each). The CDR3 totals 16 residues. Trimming left V 0 bases short and J 2 bases short, with 9 bases between. CDR1 and CDR2 (germline): SGHRS, YFSETQ.

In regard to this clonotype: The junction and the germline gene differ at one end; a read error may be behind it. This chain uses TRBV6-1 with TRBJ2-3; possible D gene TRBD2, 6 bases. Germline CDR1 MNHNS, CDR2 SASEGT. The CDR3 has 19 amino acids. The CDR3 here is CASSPRIPGGPDPTYTQYF. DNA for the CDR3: TGTGCCAGCAGTCCAAGGATACCCGGGGGTCCGGACCCCACATATACGCAGTATTTT.

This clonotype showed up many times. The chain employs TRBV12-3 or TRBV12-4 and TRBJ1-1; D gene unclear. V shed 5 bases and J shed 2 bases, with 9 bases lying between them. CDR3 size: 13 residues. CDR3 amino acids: CASSRADNTEAFF. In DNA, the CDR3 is TGTGCCAGCAGTCGGGCAGACAACACTGAAGCTTTCTTT.

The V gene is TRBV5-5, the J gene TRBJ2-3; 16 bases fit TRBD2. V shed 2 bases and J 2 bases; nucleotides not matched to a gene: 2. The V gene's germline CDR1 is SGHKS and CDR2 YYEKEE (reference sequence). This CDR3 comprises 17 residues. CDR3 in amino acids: CASSFGTSGGATDTQYF. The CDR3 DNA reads TGTGCCAGCAGCTTCGGGACTAGCGGGGGGGCCACAGATACGCAGTATTTT.

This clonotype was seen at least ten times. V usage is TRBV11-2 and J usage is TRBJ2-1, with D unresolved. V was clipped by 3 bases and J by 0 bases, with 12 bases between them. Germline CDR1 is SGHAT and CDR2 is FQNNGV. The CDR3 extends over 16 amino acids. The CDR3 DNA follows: TGTGCCAGCAGCTTTGGTCCGGAGAGCTCCTACAATGAGCAGTTCTTC. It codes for CASSFGPESSYNEQFF.

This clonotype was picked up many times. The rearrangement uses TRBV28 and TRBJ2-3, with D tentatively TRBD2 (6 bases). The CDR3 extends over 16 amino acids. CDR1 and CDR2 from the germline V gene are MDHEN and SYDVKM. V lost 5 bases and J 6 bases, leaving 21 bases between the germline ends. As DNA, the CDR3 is TGTGCCAGCAGTCCCCCGGTACTAGCCGGGGAGGATACGCAGTATTTT. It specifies CASSPPVLAGEDTQYF. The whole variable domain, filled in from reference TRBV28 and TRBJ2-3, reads DVKVTQSSRYLVKRTGEKVFLECVQDMDHENMFWYRQDPGLGLRLIYFSYDVKMKEKGDIPEGYSVSREKKERFSLILESASTNQTSMYLCASSPPVLAGEDTQYFGPGTRLTVL.

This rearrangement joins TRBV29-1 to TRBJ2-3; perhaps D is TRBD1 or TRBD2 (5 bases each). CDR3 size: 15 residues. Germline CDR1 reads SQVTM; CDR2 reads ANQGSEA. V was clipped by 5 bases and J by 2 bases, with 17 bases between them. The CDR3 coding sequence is TGCAGCGTTCCGCAGGTGGGGACGAACACAGATACGCAGTATTTT. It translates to CSVPQVGTNTDTQYF.

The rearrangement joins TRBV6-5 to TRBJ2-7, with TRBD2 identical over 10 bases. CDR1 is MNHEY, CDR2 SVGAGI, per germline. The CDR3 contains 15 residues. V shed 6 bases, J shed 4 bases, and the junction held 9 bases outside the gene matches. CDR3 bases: TGTGCCAGCAGCATGGGACTAGCGAGACTTTACGAGCAGTACTTC. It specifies CASSMGLARLYEQYF.